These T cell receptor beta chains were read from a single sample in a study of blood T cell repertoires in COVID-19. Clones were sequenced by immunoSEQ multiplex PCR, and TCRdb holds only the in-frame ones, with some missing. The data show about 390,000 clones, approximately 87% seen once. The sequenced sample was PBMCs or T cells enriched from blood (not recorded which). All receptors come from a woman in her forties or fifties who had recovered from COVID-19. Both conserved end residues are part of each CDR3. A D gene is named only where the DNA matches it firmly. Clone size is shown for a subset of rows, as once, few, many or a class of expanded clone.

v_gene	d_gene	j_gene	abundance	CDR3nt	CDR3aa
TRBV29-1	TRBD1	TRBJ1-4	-	TGCAGCGTCAAGACAGGGGTTGGTGAAAAACTGTTTTTT	CSVKTGVGEKLFF
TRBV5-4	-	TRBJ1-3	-	TGTGCCAGCAGCTTGGGATTGAGAACAGGATCTGGAAACACCATATATTTT	CASSLGLRTGSGNTIYF
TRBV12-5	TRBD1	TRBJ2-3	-	TGTGCTAGTGCCGTCGGACAGGGAGCAGATACGCAGTATTTT	CASAVGQGADTQYF
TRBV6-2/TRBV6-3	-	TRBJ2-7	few	TGTGCCAGCAGTGGTCAGGGCTACGAGCAGTACTTC	CASSGQGYEQYF
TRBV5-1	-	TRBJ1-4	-	TGCGCCAGCAGCTTGGAACAGATGAATGAAAAACTGTTTTTT	CASSLEQMNEKLFF
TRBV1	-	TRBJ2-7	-	TGCACCAGCAGCAATTCAATCGGGACTAGACCCCTCGAGCAGTACTTC	CTSSNSIGTRPLEQYF
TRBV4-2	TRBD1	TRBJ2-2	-	TGTGCCAGCAGCCGTGACAGGGGCTACGGCGGGGAGCTGTTTTTT	CASSRDRGYGGELFF
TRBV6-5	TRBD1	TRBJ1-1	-	TGTGCCAGCAGCCGCGCAAGGGACAGTGAAGCTTTCTTT	CASSRARDSEAFF
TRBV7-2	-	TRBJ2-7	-	TGTGCCAGCAGCTTAGCCAGGGGCTACGAGCAGTACTTC	CASSLARGYEQYF
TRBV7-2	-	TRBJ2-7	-	TGTGCCAGCAGCTTAACGGCGGTTCTACGCTCCTACGAGCAGTACTTC	CASSLTAVLRSYEQYF
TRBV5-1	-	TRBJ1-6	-	TGCGCCAGCACCCAAGGGGGCTCCTATAATTCACCCCTCCACTTT	CASTQGGSYNSPLHF
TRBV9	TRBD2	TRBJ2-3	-	TGTGCCAGCAGCGTAGGGCTAGCGGGGGTCACAGATACGCAGTATTTT	CASSVGLAGVTDTQYF
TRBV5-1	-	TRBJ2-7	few	TGCGCCAGCAGCCCAGCAGGGGCACAGGGTGGCGAGCAGTACTTC	CASSPAGAQGGEQYF
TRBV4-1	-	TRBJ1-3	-	TGCGCCAGCAGCCAAGTCGACAGGTACGGAAACACCATATATTTT	CASSQVDRYGNTIYF
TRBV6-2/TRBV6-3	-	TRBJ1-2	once	TGTGCCAGCAGCAATACCTTCGCCAGTGGCTACACCTTC	CASSNTFASGYTF
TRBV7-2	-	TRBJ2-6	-	TGTGCCAGCAGCTTCCCTTCTGGGGCCAACGTCCTGACTTTC	CASSFPSGANVLTF
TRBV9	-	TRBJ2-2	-	TGTGCCAGCAGCGTAAGGGGAACCGGGGAGCTGTTTTTT	CASSVRGTGELFF
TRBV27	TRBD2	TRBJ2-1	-	TGTGCCAGCAGACTAGCGGGGGGACAATGGAATGAGCAGTTCTTC	CASRLAGGQWNEQFF
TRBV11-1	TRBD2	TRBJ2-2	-	TGTGCCAGCAGCCCGACTAGCGGGGTGGGCACCGGGGAGCTGTTTTTT	CASSPTSGVGTGELFF
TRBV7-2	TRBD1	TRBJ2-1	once	TGTGCCAGCAGCGTGGGACAGGGGAAGGGTGAGCAGTTCTTC	CASSVGQGKGEQFF
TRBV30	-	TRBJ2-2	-	TGTGCCTGGATGGATCGGCAGGGAAACACCGGGGAGCTGTTTTTT	CAWMDRQGNTGELFF
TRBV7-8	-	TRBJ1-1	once	TGTGCCAGCATGGTCCAGGGTATCACTGAAGCTTTCTTT	CASMVQGITEAFF
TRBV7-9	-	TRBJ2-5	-	TGTGCCAGCAGCGAAGACCGGGTCCGAGAGACCCAGTACTTC	CASSEDRVRETQYF
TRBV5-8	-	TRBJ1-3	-	TGTGCCAGCAGCTTGGGACAGGCCGGAAACACCATATATTTT	CASSLGQAGNTIYF
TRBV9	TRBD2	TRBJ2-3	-	TGTGCCAGCAGCGTACTAGCGGCGGGGGAGGATACGCAGTATTTT	CASSVLAAGEDTQYF
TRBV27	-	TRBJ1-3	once	TGTGCCAGCAGTACGGCCCCGGGATTCTCTGGAAACACCATATATTTT	CASSTAPGFSGNTIYF
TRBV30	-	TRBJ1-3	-	TGTGCCTGGAGTAATCAGGGGAACACCATATATTTT	CAWSNQGNTIYF
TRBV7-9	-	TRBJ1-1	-	TGTGCCAGCAGCCCGGCGGGTAAGACTGAAGCTTTCTTT	CASSPAGKTEAFF
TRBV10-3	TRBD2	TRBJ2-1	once	TGTGCCACCCAGAGGACTAGCGGGGTTAATGAGCAGTTCTTC	CATQRTSGVNEQFF
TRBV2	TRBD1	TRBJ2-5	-	TGTGCCAGCAGCCAGACAGGGAACCAAGAGACCCAGTACTTC	CASSQTGNQETQYF
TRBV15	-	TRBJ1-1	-	TGTGCCACCAGTAAAAGCCACAGTATGAACACTGAAGCTTTCTTT	CATSKSHSMNTEAFF
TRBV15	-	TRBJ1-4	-	TGTGCCACCAGCAGAACTACAGGGACAACTAATGAAAAACTGTTTTTT	CATSRTTGTTNEKLFF
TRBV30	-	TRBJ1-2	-	TGTGCCCGGAGCCCTATAGATAATATGCACTATGGCTACACCTTC	CARSPIDNMHYGYTF
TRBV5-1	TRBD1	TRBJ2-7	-	TGCGCCAGCAGCCCCGAACCCGGGACAGGCTACGAGCAGTACTTC	CASSPEPGTGYEQYF
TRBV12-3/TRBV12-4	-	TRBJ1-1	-	TGTGCCAGCACCTCCGACCGGGGGTCTGAAGCTTTCTTT	CASTSDRGSEAFF
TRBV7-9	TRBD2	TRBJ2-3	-	TGTGCCAGCAGCCCATCGACTAGCGGGGGATCAGATACGCAGTATTTT	CASSPSTSGGSDTQYF
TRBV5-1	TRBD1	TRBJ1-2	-	TGCGCCACGGGCTCATTGGGACAGCCTGGCGAGGGCTACACCTTC	CATGSLGQPGEGYTF
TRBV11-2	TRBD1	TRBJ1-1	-	TGTGCCAGCAGCTTAGGTGGTCAGGGGGCGCTAGGATCTGAAGCTTTCTTT	CASSLGGQGALGSEAFF
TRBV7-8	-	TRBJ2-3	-	TGTGCCAGCAGCCCGAACACGCAGAACACAGATACGCAGTATTTT	CASSPNTQNTDTQYF
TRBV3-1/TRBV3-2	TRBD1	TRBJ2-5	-	TGTGCCAGCAGCCCTGGACAGGTCGGGACCCAGTACTTC	CASSPGQVGTQYF
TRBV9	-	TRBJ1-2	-	TGTGCCAGCAGCGTAACGCCTTGGGCAGGAACCCTCTATGGCTACACCTTC	CASSVTPWAGTLYGYTF
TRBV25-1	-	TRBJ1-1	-	TGTGCCAGCTCCCGAACCTCTATAACTGAAGCTTTCTTT	CASSRTSITEAFF
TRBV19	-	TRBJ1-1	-	TGTGCCAGTAGTATGCCACGAAGGACAGTTTCGAACACTGAAGCTTTCTTT	CASSMPRRTVSNTEAFF
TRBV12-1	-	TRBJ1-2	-	TGTGCCAGCAACCCATGGGGCTCTGGCTACACCTTC	CASNPWGSGYTF